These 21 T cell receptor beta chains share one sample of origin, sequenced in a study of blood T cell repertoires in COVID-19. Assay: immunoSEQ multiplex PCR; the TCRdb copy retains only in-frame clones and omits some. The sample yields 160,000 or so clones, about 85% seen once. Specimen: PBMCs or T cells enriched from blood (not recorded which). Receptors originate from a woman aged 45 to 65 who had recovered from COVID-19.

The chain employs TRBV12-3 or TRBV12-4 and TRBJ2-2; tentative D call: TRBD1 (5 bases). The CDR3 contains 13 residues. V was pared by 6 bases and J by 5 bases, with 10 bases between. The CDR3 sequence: CASSPTGTGELFF. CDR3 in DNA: TGTGCCAGCAGCCCAACAGGAACCGGGGAGCTGTTTTTT.

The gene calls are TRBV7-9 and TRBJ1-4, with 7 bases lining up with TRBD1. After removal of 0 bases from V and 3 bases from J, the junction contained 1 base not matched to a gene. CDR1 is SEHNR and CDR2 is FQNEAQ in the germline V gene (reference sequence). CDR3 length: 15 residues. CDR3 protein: CASSLAGTANEKLFF. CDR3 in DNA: TGTGCCAGCAGCTTAGCCGGGACAGCTAATGAAAAACTGTTTTTT. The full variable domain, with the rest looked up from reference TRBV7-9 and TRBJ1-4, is DTGVSQNPRHKITKRGQNVTFRCDPISEHNRLYWYRQTLGQGPEFLTYFQNEAQLEKSRLLSDRFSAERPKGSFSTLEIQRTEQGDSAMYLCASSLAGTANEKLFFGSGTQLSVL.

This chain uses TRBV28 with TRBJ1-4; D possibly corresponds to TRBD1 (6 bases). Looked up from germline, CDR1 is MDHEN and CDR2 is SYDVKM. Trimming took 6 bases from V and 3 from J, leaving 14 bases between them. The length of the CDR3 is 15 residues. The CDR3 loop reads CASSPTGLANEKLFF. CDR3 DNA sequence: TGTGCCAGCAGCCCCACAGGGTTAGCTAATGAAAAACTGTTTTTT. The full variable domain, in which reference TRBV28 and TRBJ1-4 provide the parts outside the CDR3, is DVKVTQSSRYLVKRTGEKVFLECVQDMDHENMFWYRQDPGLGLRLIYFSYDVKMKEKGDIPEGYSVSREKKERFSLILESASTNQTSMYLCASSPTGLANEKLFFGSGTQLSVL.

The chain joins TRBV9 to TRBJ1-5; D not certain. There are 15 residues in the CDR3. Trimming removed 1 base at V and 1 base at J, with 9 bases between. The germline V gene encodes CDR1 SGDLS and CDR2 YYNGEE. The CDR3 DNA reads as TGTGCCAGCAGCGTAAGTGGAGACAGCAATCAGCCCCAGCATTTT. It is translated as CASSVSGDSNQPQHF.

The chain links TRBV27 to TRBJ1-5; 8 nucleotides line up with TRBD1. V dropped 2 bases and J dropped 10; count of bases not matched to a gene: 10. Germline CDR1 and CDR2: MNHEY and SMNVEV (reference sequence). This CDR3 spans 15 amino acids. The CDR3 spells CASSLAGGYAGPQHF. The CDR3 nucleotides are TGTGCCAGCAGTTTAGCAGGGGGCTATGCGGGCCCCCAGCATTTT.

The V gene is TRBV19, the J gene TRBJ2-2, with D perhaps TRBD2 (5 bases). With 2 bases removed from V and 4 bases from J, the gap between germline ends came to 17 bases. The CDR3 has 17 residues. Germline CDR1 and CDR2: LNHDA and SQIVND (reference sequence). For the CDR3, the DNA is TGTGCCAGTAGTATAATCCTTCGGCCTCGGGGCACCGGGGAGCTGTTTTTT. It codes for CASSIILRPRGTGELFF.

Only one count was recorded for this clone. CDR3 nucleotides: TGTGCCAGCTATGGGGAAACAGGACGACTAGGAGGCTACACCTTC. Its translation: CASYGETGRLGGYTF. The V gene is TRBV2, the J gene TRBJ1-2, with D perhaps matching TRBD1 (5 bases). V shed 8 bases and J shed 8 bases, with 24 bases lying between them. There are 15 residues in the CDR3. The germline CDR1 and CDR2 sequences are SNHLY and FYNNEI.

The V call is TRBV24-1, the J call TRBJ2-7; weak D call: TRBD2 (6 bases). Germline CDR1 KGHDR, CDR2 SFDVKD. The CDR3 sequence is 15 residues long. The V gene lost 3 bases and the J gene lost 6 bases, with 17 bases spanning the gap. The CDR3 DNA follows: TGTGCCACCAGTGATGTGGGCCTCGGGACTCGCGAGCAGTACTTC. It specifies CATSDVGLGTREQYF.

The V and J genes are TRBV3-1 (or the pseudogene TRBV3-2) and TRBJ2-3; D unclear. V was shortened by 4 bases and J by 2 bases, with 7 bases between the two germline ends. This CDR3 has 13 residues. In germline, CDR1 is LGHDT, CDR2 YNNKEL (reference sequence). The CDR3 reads CASSPRFTDTQYF. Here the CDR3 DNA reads TGTGCCAGCAGCCCTCGTTTCACAGATACGCAGTATTTT.

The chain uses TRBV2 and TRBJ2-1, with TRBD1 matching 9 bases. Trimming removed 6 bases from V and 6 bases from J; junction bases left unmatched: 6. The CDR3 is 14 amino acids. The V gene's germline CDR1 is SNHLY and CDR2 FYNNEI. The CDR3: CASRQQGASNEQFF. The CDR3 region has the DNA TGTGCCAGCAGACAACAGGGGGCGAGCAATGAGCAGTTCTTC.

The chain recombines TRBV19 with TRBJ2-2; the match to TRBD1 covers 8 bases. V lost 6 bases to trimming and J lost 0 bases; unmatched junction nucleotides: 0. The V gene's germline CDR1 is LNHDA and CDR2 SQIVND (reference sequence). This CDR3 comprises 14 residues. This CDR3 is CASRTGANTGELFF. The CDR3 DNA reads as TGTGCCAGTAGGACAGGGGCGAACACCGGGGAGCTGTTTTTT.

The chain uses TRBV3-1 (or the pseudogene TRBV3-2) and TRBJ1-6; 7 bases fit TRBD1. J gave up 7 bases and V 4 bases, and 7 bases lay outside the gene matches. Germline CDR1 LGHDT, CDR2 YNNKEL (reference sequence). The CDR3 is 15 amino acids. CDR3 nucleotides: TGTGCCAGCAGCCCGACGGACAGGCTGAATTCACCCCTCCACTTT. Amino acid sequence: CASSPTDRLNSPLHF.

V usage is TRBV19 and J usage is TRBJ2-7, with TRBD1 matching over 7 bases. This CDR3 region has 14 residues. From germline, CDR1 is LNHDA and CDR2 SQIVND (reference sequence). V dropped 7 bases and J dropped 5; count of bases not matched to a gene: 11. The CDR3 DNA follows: TGTGCCAGTAATACTAGGACAGGTATCGACGAGCAGTACTTC. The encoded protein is CASNTRTGIDEQYF.

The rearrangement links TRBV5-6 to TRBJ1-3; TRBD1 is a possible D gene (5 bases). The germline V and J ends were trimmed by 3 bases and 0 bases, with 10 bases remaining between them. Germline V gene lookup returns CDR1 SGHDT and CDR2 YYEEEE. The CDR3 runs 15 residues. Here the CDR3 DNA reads TGTGCCAGCAGCTACCGACAGACCTCTGGAAACACCATATATTTT. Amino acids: CASSYRQTSGNTIYF.

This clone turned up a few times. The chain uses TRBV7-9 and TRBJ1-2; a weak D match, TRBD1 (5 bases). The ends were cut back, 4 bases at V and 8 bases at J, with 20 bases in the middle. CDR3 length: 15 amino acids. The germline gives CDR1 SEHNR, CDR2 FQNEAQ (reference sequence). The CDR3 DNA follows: TGTGCCAGCAGCTGGAGGGACGCCCAGATCCTGGGCTACACCTTC. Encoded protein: CASSWRDAQILGYTF.

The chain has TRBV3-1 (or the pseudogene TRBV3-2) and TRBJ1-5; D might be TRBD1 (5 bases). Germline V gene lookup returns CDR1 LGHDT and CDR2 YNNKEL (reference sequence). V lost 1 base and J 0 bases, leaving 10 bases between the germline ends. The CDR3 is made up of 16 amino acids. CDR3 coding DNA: TGTGCCAGCAGCCAAGGATCGGGGGTTAGCAATCAGCCCCAGCATTTT. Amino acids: CASSQGSGVSNQPQHF.

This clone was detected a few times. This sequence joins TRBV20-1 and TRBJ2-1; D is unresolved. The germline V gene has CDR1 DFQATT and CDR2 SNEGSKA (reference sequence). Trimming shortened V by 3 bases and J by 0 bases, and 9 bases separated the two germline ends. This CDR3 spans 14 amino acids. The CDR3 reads CSASRPGSYNEQFF. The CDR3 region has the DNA TGCAGTGCTAGTCGGCCAGGCTCCTACAATGAGCAGTTCTTC.

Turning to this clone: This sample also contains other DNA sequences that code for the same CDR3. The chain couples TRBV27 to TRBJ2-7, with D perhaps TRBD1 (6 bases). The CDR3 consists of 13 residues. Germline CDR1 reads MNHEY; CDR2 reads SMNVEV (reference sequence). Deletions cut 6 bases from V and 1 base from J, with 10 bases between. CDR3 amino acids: CASSRQASYEQYF. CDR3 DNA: TGTGCCAGCAGCCGACAGGCGTCCTACGAGCAGTACTTC.

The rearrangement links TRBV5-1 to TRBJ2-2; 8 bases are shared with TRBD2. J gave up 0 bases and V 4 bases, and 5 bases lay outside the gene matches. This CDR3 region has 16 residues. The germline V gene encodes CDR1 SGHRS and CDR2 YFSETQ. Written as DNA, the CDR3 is TGCGCCAGCAGCAACTTAGCGGGAACGAACACCGGGGAGCTGTTTTTT. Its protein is CASSNLAGTNTGELFF.

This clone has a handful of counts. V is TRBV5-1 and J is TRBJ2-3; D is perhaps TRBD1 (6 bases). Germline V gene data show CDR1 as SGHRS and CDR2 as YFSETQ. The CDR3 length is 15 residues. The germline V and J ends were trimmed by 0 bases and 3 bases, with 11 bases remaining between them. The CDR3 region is CASSLDLQGTDTQYF. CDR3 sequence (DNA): TGCGCCAGCAGCTTGGATTTGCAGGGGACAGATACGCAGTATTTT.

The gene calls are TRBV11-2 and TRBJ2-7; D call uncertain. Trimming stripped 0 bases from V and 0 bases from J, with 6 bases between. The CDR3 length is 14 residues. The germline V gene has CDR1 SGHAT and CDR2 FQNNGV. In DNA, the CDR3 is TGTGCCAGCAGCTTAGATAGCTTCTCCTACGAGCAGTACTTC. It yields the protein CASSLDSFSYEQYF.